Presented here are 29 T cell receptor beta chains from one specimen sequenced in a study of T-cell memory formation after mild COVID-19. MiXCR was run by TCRdb on the 5' RACE reads, yielding one entry per CDR3 protein. Found here are some 300,000 distinct CDR3 sequences, 20% to 25% of them singletons; the top ten hold around 20%. The sample consisted of PBMCs or a T cell subset sorted from them (not recorded which). Receptor source: a man aged 18 to 29 who had mild COVID-19 (a few samples of this study predate the infection). Cell type and time point are not known.

This clonotype was picked up a small number of times. The chain combines TRBV7-3 with TRBJ2-6, with D hard to call. The CDR3 has 16 amino acids. Germline V lookup: CDR1 SGHTA, CDR2 FQGTGA. Trimming took 2 bases from V and 0 from J, leaving 8 bases between them. The CDR3 DNA is TGTGCCAGCAGCTTAGCCGACAACTCTGGGGCCAACGTCCTGACTTTC. Protein sequence: CASSLADNSGANVLTF.

V usage is TRBV5-4 and J usage is TRBJ2-3; 14 nucleotides agree with TRBD2. There are 15 residues in the CDR3. With V trimmed by 5 bases and J by 5 bases, 4 bases remained unmatched. Germline V lookup: CDR1 SGHNT, CDR2 YYREEE (reference sequence). CDR3 sequence reads: CASSFGLAGGDTQYF. CDR3 in DNA: TGTGCCAGCAGTTTCGGACTAGCGGGGGGAGATACGCAGTATTTT. Filled out from reference TRBV5-4 and TRBJ2-3, the complete variable domain reads ETGVTQSPTHLIKTRGQQVTLRCSSQSGHNTVSWYQQALGQGPQFIFQYYREEENGRGNFPPRFSGLQFPNYSSELNVNALELDDSALYLCASSFGLAGGDTQYFGPGTRLTVL.

In this sample, this clonotype turned up a few times. The CDR3 sequence: CASSLDRPTSYEQYV. The CDR3 DNA sequence: TGCGCCAGCAGCTTGGACAGACCAACCTCCTACGAGCAGTACGTC. The V and J genes are TRBV5-1 and TRBJ2-7; D is ambiguous. The CDR3 is 15 residues long. Trimming shortened V by 0 bases and J by 0 bases, and 10 bases separated the two germline ends. The germline CDR1 and CDR2 sequences are SGHRS and YFSETQ.

The gene calls are TRBV30 and TRBJ2-5, with D perhaps matching TRBD1 (6 bases). Germline CDR1 is GTSNPN and CDR2 is SVGIG (reference sequence). V dropped 0 bases and J dropped 4 bases, with 9 bases sitting between them. The CDR3 has 13 residues. The CDR3 nucleotides are TGTGCCTGGAGTGTACAGGGCGGAGAGACCCAGTACTTC. As protein: CAWSVQGGETQYF.

V gene TRBV6-6 combines with J gene TRBJ2-7, with a weak D call TRBD1 (5 bases). The CDR3 contains 18 residues. The germline V gene has CDR1 MNHNY and CDR2 SVGAGI (reference sequence). V lost 5 bases and J lost 0, with 23 bases in between. Written as DNA, the CDR3 is TGTGCCAGCAGTAAGCCAAACCAGGGATTCCCCTTCTCCTACGAGCAGTACGTC. Amino acid sequence: CASSKPNQGFPFSYEQYV.

This clonotype was observed a few times. This chain uses TRBV30 with TRBJ1-1; D unclear. V gave up 1 base and J gave up 10 bases, with 10 bases separating them. Germline-derived CDR1 and CDR2 are GTSNPN and SVGIG (reference sequence). The CDR3 contains 11 residues. This CDR3 reads CAWSEAKPAFF. DNA for the CDR3: TGTGCCTGGAGTGAGGCTAAACCAGCTTTCTTT.

The chain employs TRBV2 and TRBJ1-4; D unresolved. This CDR3 is 12 amino acids long. The germline gives CDR1 SNHLY, CDR2 FYNNEI. With 8 bases removed from V and 2 bases from J, the gap between germline ends came to 6 bases. CDR3: CASRPTNEKLFF. Here the CDR3 DNA reads TGTGCCAGCCGACCGACTAATGAAAAACTGTTTTTT.

This clonotype was counted ten times or more. The chain has TRBV10-3 and TRBJ2-3; the match to TRBD2 covers 7 bases. CDR1 and CDR2 (germline): ENHRY, SYGVKD. The CDR3 loop spans 15 amino acids. V dropped 2 bases and J dropped 2; count of bases not matched to a gene: 4. The CDR3 DNA follows: TGTGCCATCAGTGAGGAAAGCGGGGACACAGATACGCAGTATTTT. Translation gives CAISEESGDTDTQYF.

This rearrangement joins TRBV10-2 to TRBJ1-5; tentatively, D is TRBD1 (5 bases). The germline V gene has CDR1 WSHSY and CDR2 SAAADI. Trimming stripped 0 bases from V and 7 bases from J, with 10 bases between. CDR3 length equals 14 residues. The CDR3 DNA follows: TGCGCCAGCAGTGAGTCGTGGGGGTCCCAGCCCCAGCATTTT. Protein sequence: CASSESWGSQPQHF.

This clonotype was seen a few times. V and J are TRBV7-2 and TRBJ1-1; D possibly corresponds to TRBD1 (5 bases). Trimming removed 5 bases at V and 1 base at J, with 14 bases between. CDR3 size: 15 residues. From germline, CDR1 is SGHTA and CDR2 FQGNSA. The CDR3 DNA follows: TGTGCCAGCAGCCAGCAGGGACTCGCGAACACTGAAGCTTTCTTT. Translation: CASSQQGLANTEAFF.

This clonotype was recorded only once. This chain links TRBV29-1 with TRBJ2-5, with 7 bases fitting TRBD2. The CDR3 has 12 residues. In germline, CDR1 is SQVTM, CDR2 ANQGSEA. V trimming: 6 bases; J trimming: 1 base; junction bases outside the gene matches: 2. CDR3 in amino acids: CSVGGGQETQYF. CDR3 nucleotides: TGCAGCGTGGGGGGGGGCCAAGAGACCCAGTACTTC.

V and J are TRBV7-9 and TRBJ2-1, with D possibly TRBD1 on 7 matching bases. Trimming stripped 2 bases from V and 8 bases from J, with 13 bases between. The germline CDR1 and CDR2 sequences are SEHNR and FQNEAQ (reference sequence). The CDR3 is 14 amino acids. The CDR3 sequence: CASSLFPGGHEQFF. Written as DNA, the CDR3 is TGTGCCAGCAGCTTATTCCCAGGGGGGCATGAGCAGTTCTTC.

The V gene is TRBV6-5, the J gene TRBJ2-1, with D perhaps TRBD1 (7 bases). From germline, CDR1 is MNHEY and CDR2 SVGAGI. The CDR3 extends over 14 amino acids. V was clipped by 8 bases and J by 2 bases, with 13 bases between them. CDR3 region: CASGRDRTYNEQFF. The CDR3 region has the DNA TGTGCCAGCGGGCGGGACAGAACCTACAATGAGCAGTTCTTC.

This clonotype was counted many times. The V gene is TRBV5-8, the J gene TRBJ2-3; no reliable D call. Germline V gene data show CDR1 as SGHTS and CDR2 as YDEGEE. The CDR3 has 14 residues. Trimming shortened V by 9 bases and J by 4 bases, and 18 bases separated the two germline ends. The CDR3 DNA reads TGTGCCACCAGGACGAGAGGTATCGCAGATACGCAGTATTTT. Amino acids: CATRTRGIADTQYF.

J is TRBJ2-5 and V is TRBV5-1; D possibly corresponds to TRBD2 (7 bases). The CDR3 sequence is 14 residues long. V was pared by 5 bases and J by 5 bases, with 16 bases between. CDR1 SGHRS and CDR2 YFSETQ come from the germline V gene. The CDR3 DNA sequence: TGCGCCAGCAGACCTCGCGGGGGCGGGGAGACCCAGTACTTC. Protein sequence: CASRPRGGGETQYF. The full variable domain, with the rest looked up from reference TRBV5-1 and TRBJ2-5, is KAGVTQTPRYLIKTRGQQVTLSCSPISGHRSVSWYQQTPGQGLQFLFEYFSETQRNKGNFPGRFSGRQFSNSRSEMNVSTLELGDSALYLCASRPRGGGETQYFGPGTRLLVL.

This clonotype came up a few times. This sequence joins TRBV5-1 and TRBJ2-1; TRBD1 matches at 9 bases. Looked up from germline, CDR1 is SGHRS and CDR2 is YFSETQ. V was clipped by 2 bases and J by 5 bases; unmatched bases: 2. CDR3 length: 14 amino acids. CDR3 coding DNA: TGCGCCAGCAGCTTTGGGACAGGGCACAATGAGCAGTTCTTC. It is translated as CASSFGTGHNEQFF.

The chain employs TRBV6-2 or TRBV6-3 and TRBJ2-7; TRBD1 aligns across 9 bases. Germline-derived CDR1 and CDR2 are MNHEY and SVGEGT. CDR3 length: 13 residues. V lost 6 bases, J lost 2 bases, and 2 bases stayed unmatched. This CDR3 is CASRRTGAYEQYV. The CDR3 DNA follows: TGTGCCAGCAGACGGACAGGGGCCTACGAGCAGTACGTC.

The gene calls are TRBV27 and TRBJ1-6; TRBD1 matches 7 bases. The CDR3 is made up of 16 amino acids. Unmatched junction bases numbered 5, after V lost 3 bases and J lost 3 bases. The V gene's germline CDR1 is MNHEY and CDR2 SMNVEV (reference sequence). This CDR3 reads CASSFRAGGYNSPLHF. Here the CDR3 DNA reads TGTGCCAGCAGTTTTAGGGCAGGGGGCTATAATTCACCCCTCCACTTT.

This clonotype was counted ten times or more. The chain recombines TRBV5-1 with TRBJ2-3; TRBD1 might be the D (5 bases). V dropped 0 bases and J dropped 2 bases, with 10 bases sitting between them. The germline V gene encodes CDR1 SGHRS and CDR2 YFSETQ. CDR3 length: 15 amino acids. The CDR3 loop is CASSLGATDTDTQYF. CDR3 coding DNA: TGCGCCAGCAGCTTGGGGGCGACAGACACAGATACGCAGTATTTT.

Ten or more counts support this clonotype. The V call is TRBV7-2, the J call TRBJ2-3; no clear D. The CDR3 spans 13 residues. With 5 bases removed from V and 4 bases from J, the gap between germline ends came to 10 bases. CDR1 and CDR2 from the germline V gene are SGHTA and FQGNSA. The CDR3 here is CASSHSRPDTQYF. In nucleotides, the CDR3 is TGTGCCAGCAGCCACAGCAGGCCAGATACGCAGTATTTT. Full variable domain (outside the CDR3, taken from reference TRBV7-2 and TRBJ2-3): GAGVSQSPSNKVTEKGKDVELRCDPISGHTALYWYRQSLGQGLEFLIYFQGNSAPDKSGLPSDRFSAERTGGSVSTLTIQRTQQEDSAVYLCASSHSRPDTQYFGPGTRLTVL.

J is TRBJ2-3 and V is TRBV24-1; D is tentatively TRBD1 or TRBD2 (5 bases each). V lost 0 bases and J 0 bases, leaving 9 bases between the germline ends. The germline gives CDR1 KGHDR, CDR2 SFDVKD. This CDR3 has 16 amino acids. The CDR3 reads CATSDLSGPSTDTQYF. The CDR3 nucleotides are TGTGCCACCAGTGATTTGTCGGGACCTAGCACAGATACGCAGTATTTT.

This clonotype was seen ten or more times. This rearrangement joins TRBV2 to TRBJ2-3, with no clear D. The germline V and J ends were trimmed by 8 bases and 3 bases, with 12 bases remaining between them. This CDR3 is 13 amino acids long. Looked up from germline, CDR1 is SNHLY and CDR2 is FYNNEI. The CDR3 protein is CASLERRTDTQYF. In DNA, the CDR3 is TGTGCCAGCCTTGAAAGACGGACAGATACGCAGTATTTT.

This clonotype was seen a few times. The chain joins TRBV6-6 to TRBJ2-4; the match to TRBD2 covers 8 bases. Losses at the gene ends were 11 bases for V and 9 bases for J; bases not matched to a gene: 15. Germline V gene sequence: CDR1 MNHNY, CDR2 SVGAGI (reference sequence). The CDR3 totals 14 residues. Here the CDR3 DNA reads TGTGCCCACCAGGATGGCCCAAGCGGGGGCATTCAGTACTTC. Translating gives CAHQDGPSGGIQYF.

The table lists this clonotype with many counts. The gene calls are TRBV7-9 and TRBJ2-5; possible D gene TRBD1, 6 bases. V was shortened by 1 base and J by 2 bases, with 14 bases between the two germline ends. Per the germline V gene, CDR1 is SEHNR and CDR2 is FQNEAQ (reference sequence). The CDR3 contains 16 residues. Here the CDR3 DNA reads TGTGCCAGCAGCTTAGTGGCCAAAACAGGGCAAGAGACCCAGTACTTC. Its protein is CASSLVAKTGQETQYF.

This chain connects TRBV5-1 to TRBJ2-3; either TRBD1 or TRBD2 may fit D (5 bases each). Germline CDR1 and CDR2: SGHRS and YFSETQ. The CDR3 covers 13 residues. V shed 7 bases and J shed 2 bases, with 11 bases lying between them. CDR3 DNA sequence: TGCGCCAGCGGGGACGACTACACAGATACGCAGTATTTT. Translating it yields CASGDDYTDTQYF.

CDR3 sequence: CASRALAGDHNEQFF. CDR3 DNA: TGTGCCAGCAGAGCCCTAGCGGGGGATCACAATGAGCAGTTCTTC. The chain uses TRBV6-5 and TRBJ2-1; TRBD2 matches at 10 bases. Germline-derived CDR1 and CDR2 are MNHEY and SVGAGI. The CDR3 runs to 15 residues. Trimming took 6 bases from V and 5 from J; bases not matched to a gene: 7.

This clonotype was found a few times. V usage is TRBV12-3 or TRBV12-4 and J usage is TRBJ2-2; 9 nucleotides align to TRBD1. The CDR3 contains 15 residues. V lost 7 bases to trimming and J lost 3 bases; unmatched junction nucleotides: 6. CDR3 sequence (DNA): TGTGCCAGCAAACCGGGACAGGGATACACCGGGGAGCTGTTTTTT. Translating gives CASKPGQGYTGELFF.

The rearrangement links TRBV20-1 to TRBJ1-2, with 8 bases fitting TRBD1. This CDR3 comprises 15 residues. Per the germline V gene, CDR1 is DFQATT and CDR2 is SNEGSKA (reference sequence). The V gene end was trimmed by 5 bases and the J gene end by 5 bases; junction bases not matched to a gene: 13. DNA for the CDR3: TGCAGTGCTTGCCGGGACAGGACCTGTGGGTATGGCTACACCTTC. This encodes CSACRDRTCGYGYTF.

The rearrangement links TRBV7-2 to TRBJ2-3, with a tentative D call TRBD2 (6 bases). Trimming cost V 1 base and J 0 bases, with 11 bases left between them. The germline gives CDR1 SGHTA, CDR2 FQGNSA. This CDR3 spans 16 amino acids. The CDR3 bases are TGTGCCAGCAGCTTAGGCACTAGCCGTAGCACAGATACGCAGTATTTT. It is translated as CASSLGTSRSTDTQYF.